This T cell receptor beta chain was sequenced for a study of blood T cell repertoires in COVID-19. Sequencing was performed with immunoSEQ multiplex PCR; in TCRdb, only in-frame clones are kept and a portion is missing. Here the sample spans tens of thousands of clones, 75% to 85% being singletons. The germline gives CDR1 GTSNPN, CDR2 SVGIG (reference sequence). This CDR3 region has 13 residues. The junction had 2 bases not matched to a gene; V was cut back by 0 bases and J by 6 bases. This receptor was obtained from a human donor with acute or convalescent COVID-19. The donor label of this sample is uncertain. V gene TRBV30 combines with J gene TRBJ1-5; TRBD1 aligns across 7 bases. Sequencing used peripheral blood. The DNA of the CDR3 is TGTGCCTGGAGTGTTAAGGGGGCTCAGCCCCAGCATTTT. Encoded protein: CAWSVKGAQPQHF.